These 13 T cell receptor beta chains were sequenced from one sample in a study of OX40 agonist ivuxolimab in advanced cancers. Repertoires were generated with immunoSEQ multiplex PCR, while TCRdb's copy carries only in-frame clones and drops some. The sample has 40,000 to 55,000 clones; approximately 91% are singletons. This sample comprised CD4+ or CD8+ T cells sorted from blood, obtained in a trial of the OX40 agonist ivuxolimab. The origin of the receptors is an adult with an advanced solid tumor such as melanoma, head and neck, liver or kidney cancer.

The chain uses TRBV7-9 and TRBJ2-5, with D possibly TRBD1 on 5 matching bases. Germline CDR1 SEHNR, CDR2 FQNEAQ (reference sequence). V lost 2 bases and J lost 0, with 10 bases in between. CDR3 length: 15 residues. The CDR3 region is CASSLRQPNQETQYF. As DNA, the CDR3 is TGTGCCAGCAGCTTAAGACAGCCAAACCAAGAGACCCAGTACTTC.

This sequence joins TRBV29-1 and TRBJ1-1, with 7 bases that match TRBD1. Germline V gene sequence: CDR1 SQVTM, CDR2 ANQGSEA. Unmatched junction bases numbered 7, after V lost 6 bases and J lost 3 bases. The CDR3 extends over 13 amino acids. CDR3 bases: TGCAGCGTCGCGGGACAGTACGACACTGAAGCTTTCTTT. Residues: CSVAGQYDTEAFF.

The CDR3 region is CASSPGTSPLHF. The CDR3 DNA is TGTGCCAGCAGCCCGGGAACCTCACCCCTCCACTTT. The chain recombines TRBV7-9 with TRBJ1-6; D unclear. Trimming pared 5 bases from V and 10 bases from J, leaving 9 bases between. CDR3 length: 12 residues. In germline, CDR1 is SEHNR, CDR2 FQNEAQ (reference sequence).

The gene calls are TRBV2 and TRBJ2-1; D gene uncertain. With 5 bases removed from V and 12 bases from J, the gap between germline ends came to 17 bases. The germline V gene has CDR1 SNHLY and CDR2 FYNNEI. The CDR3 totals 13 residues. The CDR3 region has the DNA TGTGCCAGCAGTCACGTGCTGGCCCACGGGCAGTTCTTC. Translated, it gives CASSHVLAHGQFF.

The rearrangement links TRBV7-8 to TRBJ1-3, with D unclear. CDR3 size: 17 residues. V was trimmed by 2 bases and J by 4 bases, leaving 18 bases between them. Germline values: CDR1 SGHVS, CDR2 FQNEAQ. CDR3 coding DNA: TGTGCCAGCAGCTTACCCCGGGTCCCGACACCAGGAAACACCATATATTTT. This translates into CASSLPRVPTPGNTIYF.

CDR3 sequence (DNA): TGTGCCAGCAGTTACGAGACAGGGGGCGTGGAGACCCAGTACTTC. This sequence encodes CASSYETGGVETQYF. The chain couples TRBV6-5 to TRBJ2-5; the match to TRBD1 covers 10 bases. The CDR3 has 15 residues. Germline V gene sequence: CDR1 MNHEY, CDR2 SVGAGI. After removal of 2 bases from V and 5 bases from J, the junction contained 5 bases not matched to a gene.

V usage is TRBV27 and J usage is TRBJ2-1, with 7 nucleotides matching TRBD2. After removal of 4 bases from V and 7 bases from J, the junction contained 7 bases not matched to a gene. CDR1 and CDR2 from the germline V gene are MNHEY and SMNVEV (reference sequence). The CDR3 runs 14 residues. In DNA, the CDR3 is TGTGCCAGCAGTTACGCGGGAGTGGGGAATGAGCAGTTCTTC. Amino acid sequence: CASSYAGVGNEQFF.

V gene TRBV28 combines with J gene TRBJ1-1, with TRBD1 matching 7 bases. The V segment lost 8 bases and the J segment 4 bases; nucleotides outside the gene matches: 10. The length of the CDR3 is 14 residues. CDR1 and CDR2 (germline): MDHEN, SYDVKM. CDR3 coding DNA: TGTGCCAGCCTACAAGACAGGGTTGGCACTGAAGCTTTCTTT. Protein product: CASLQDRVGTEAFF.

V and J are TRBV7-8 and TRBJ2-7, with a weak D call TRBD2 (6 bases). The germline V gene has CDR1 SGHVS and CDR2 FQNEAQ. Trimming stripped 5 bases from V and 0 bases from J, with 11 bases between. CDR3 size: 14 residues. The CDR3 coding sequence is TGTGCCAGCAGCGGGACTGGAAGCTCCTACGAGCAGTACTTC. Amino acid sequence: CASSGTGSSYEQYF.

The chain combines TRBV6-5 with TRBJ1-5; D is unresolved. The CDR3 covers 15 residues. The germline V gene encodes CDR1 MNHEY and CDR2 SVGAGI. The V end lost 6 bases, the J end lost 4 bases, and 16 bases lay between the germline ends. CDR3 residues: CASRMDWGGNQPQHF. The CDR3 coding sequence is TGTGCCAGCAGAATGGACTGGGGAGGTAATCAGCCCCAGCATTTT.

The chain recombines TRBV2 with TRBJ2-5, with a possible D match to TRBD1 (6 bases). CDR1 and CDR2 (germline): SNHLY, FYNNEI. V lost 4 bases and J lost 5, with 14 bases in between. This CDR3 region has 14 residues. The CDR3 protein is CASSATTGYETQYF. Written as DNA, the CDR3 is TGTGCCAGCAGTGCGACTACAGGGTATGAGACCCAGTACTTC.

The chain uses TRBV7-8 and TRBJ2-3, with D maybe TRBD1 (5 bases). The CDR3 spans 14 residues. V lost 6 bases to trimming and J lost 0 bases, with 10 bases between them. Germline loops: CDR1 SGHVS, CDR2 FQNEAQ. The CDR3, as DNA: TGTGCCAGCAGAGGGGTGCGGAGCACAGATACGCAGTATTTT. The encoded protein is CASRGVRSTDTQYF. Full variable domain (rest looked up from reference TRBV7-8 and TRBJ2-3): GAGVSQSPRYKVAKRGQDVALRCDPISGHVSLFWYQQALGQGPEFLTYFQNEAQLDKSGLPSDRFFAERPEGSVSTLKIQRTQQEDSAVYLCASRGVRSTDTQYFGPGTRLTVL.

This clone was observed a few times. The chain employs TRBV27 and TRBJ1-1; 11 bases agree with TRBD1. The CDR3 loop spans 16 amino acids. Germline CDR1 reads MNHEY; CDR2 reads SMNVEV (reference sequence). V was clipped by 5 bases and J by 4 bases; unmatched bases: 9. DNA of the CDR3: TGTGCCAGCAGTCTCGGGACAGGGGGTATGGGCACTGAAGCTTTCTTT. Translated: CASSLGTGGMGTEAFF.